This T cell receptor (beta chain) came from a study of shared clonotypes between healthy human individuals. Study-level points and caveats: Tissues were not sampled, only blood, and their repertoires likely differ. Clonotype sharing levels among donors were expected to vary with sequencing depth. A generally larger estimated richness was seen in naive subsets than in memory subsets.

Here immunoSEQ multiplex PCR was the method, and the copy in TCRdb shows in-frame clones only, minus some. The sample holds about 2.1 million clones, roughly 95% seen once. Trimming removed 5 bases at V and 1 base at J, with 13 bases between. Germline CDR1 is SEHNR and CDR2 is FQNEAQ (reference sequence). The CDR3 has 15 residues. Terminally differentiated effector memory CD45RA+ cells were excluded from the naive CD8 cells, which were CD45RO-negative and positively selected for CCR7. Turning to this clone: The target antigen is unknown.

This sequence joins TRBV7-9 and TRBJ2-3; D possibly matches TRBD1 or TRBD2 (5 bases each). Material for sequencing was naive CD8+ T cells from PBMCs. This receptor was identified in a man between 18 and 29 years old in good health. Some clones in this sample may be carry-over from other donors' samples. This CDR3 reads CASSPAARGTDTQYF. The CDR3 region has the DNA TGTGCCAGCAGCCCAGCGGCCAGGGGCACAGATACGCAGTATTTT.